The clone carrying this T cell receptor beta chain has a handful of counts. Its target is unknown. The V and J ends lost 3 bases and 5 bases, in that order; junction bases with no gene match: 3. Germline CDR1 and CDR2: LGHNA and YSLEER. This CDR3 is built from 13 residues. These data come from a study of T cell responses to AZD1222 COVID-19 vaccine. General study results and limits: The study reported that nearly half of spike-specific TCRs target unmutated variant regions. Most donors were white British and more were female, and clonal diversity was possibly underestimated.

Clones were sequenced by immunoSEQ multiplex PCR, and TCRdb holds only the in-frame ones, with some missing. Of about 120,000 clones listed, 80% to 90% were seen once; the top ten hold approximately 3.1%. This specimen was peripheral blood, taken on day 0 of AZD1222 vaccination. The chain joins TRBV4-3 to TRBJ1-2; 7 bases match TRBD1. This TCR was sampled from an adult in good health. The CDR3 loop is CASSQTGLYGYTF. The CDR3 DNA sequence: TGCGCCAGCAGCCAGACAGGGTTATATGGCTACACCTTC.